The T cell receptor beta chain described here comes from a study of regulatory T cells in long-lasting Graves disease. This clonotype was observed many times. Its cognate antigen is unknown. Time point specified: persistent/refractory GD, antithyroid drugs over 5 years with positive TRAb. RNA isolated from PBMCs was used to make the TCR library. Study-level findings and limits: Persistent disease samples used TRBV28, TRBJ1-2 and TRBJ2-5 preferentially. Persistent patients shared 2,741 public clonotypes among themselves. Newly diagnosed patients shared fewer, at about a thousand. Persistent Graves' patients showed reduced TCR diversity versus newly diagnosed patients.

V was trimmed by 7 bases and J by 1 base, leaving 25 bases between them. Germline assignment: CDR1 MNHEY and CDR2 SVGEGT. This CDR3 comprises 18 residues. Construction of TCR beta libraries relied on iRepertoire HTBI primers and on Arm-PCR targeting CDR3 regions. TCRdb re-called the multiplex PCR reads with MiXCR, one entry per CDR3 protein. This table holds approximately 440,000 distinct CDR3 sequences, about 25% found once. The sample in question was peripheral blood mononuclear cells (PBMCs), obtained when the disease was refractory, from a patient treated with antithyroid drugs. The gene calls are TRBV6-2 or TRBV6-3 and TRBJ2-5; possibly TRBD2 for D (6 bases). The sequence derives from a female donor with Graves disease. The CDR3 protein is CASTNGGAQWGSQETQYF. In DNA, the CDR3 is TGTGCCAGCACTAACGGCGGGGCCCAATGGGGCAGCCAAGAGACCCAGTACTTC.